The T cell receptor beta chain under discussion was sequenced for a study of blood T cell repertoires in COVID-19. Germline V gives CDR1 ENHRY, CDR2 SYGVKD. V was trimmed by 6 bases and J by 1 base, leaving 6 bases between them. This CDR3 is built from 12 residues. This clone was seen more than once but under ten times. Only in-frame clones appear in the TCRdb table, and some are missing; sequencing was by immunoSEQ multiplex PCR. The table records about 270,000 clones, less than 85% of them present only once. Source material: peripheral blood. V gene TRBV10-3 combines with J gene TRBJ1-1; no firm D call. This clonotype was sampled from a woman under 30 with acute or convalescent COVID-19. This CDR3 reads CAISAENTEAFF. The CDR3 DNA reads TGTGCCATCAGCGCAGAGAACACTGAAGCTTTCTTT.